Below, 4 T cell receptor beta chains from the same sample are listed, as sequenced in a study of blood T cell repertoires in COVID-19. Sequenced by immunoSEQ multiplex PCR; TCRdb stores in-frame clones only, minus some. The sample holds 35,000 to 45,000 clones, more than 90% seen once. Sequencing input: peripheral blood. The receptors originated from a man over 45 with COVID-19, enrolled during active disease.

The rearrangement links TRBV27 to TRBJ1-1; D ambiguous. CDR3 length: 15 amino acids. CDR1 is MNHEY, CDR2 SMNVEV, per germline (reference sequence). V was pared by 0 bases and J by 4 bases, with 12 bases between. CDR3 nucleotides: TGTGCCAGCAGTTTATCGGTCGGCGGAGGCACTGAAGCTTTCTTT. Encoded protein: CASSLSVGGGTEAFF.

J is TRBJ2-2 and V is TRBV5-5; TRBD2 might be the D (5 bases). CDR3 length equals 16 residues. CDR1 and CDR2 from the germline V gene are SGHKS and YYEKEE (reference sequence). Trimming took off 3 bases at V and 1 base at J, with 13 bases between the two ends. The CDR3 sequence: CASSWETGLNTGELFF. The CDR3 coding sequence is TGTGCCAGCAGCTGGGAAACGGGGTTGAACACCGGGGAGCTGTTTTTT.

The chain combines TRBV5-6 with TRBJ1-4, with 7 positions matching TRBD1. From germline, CDR1 is SGHDT and CDR2 YYEEEE. Trimming removed 3 bases from V and 7 bases from J; junction bases left unmatched: 6. This CDR3 spans 14 amino acids. CDR3 sequence: CASSSRDSREKLFF. The DNA for the CDR3 is TGTGCCAGCAGCTCCCGGGACAGCCGTGAAAAACTGTTTTTT.

This chain joins TRBV19 and TRBJ1-5; D ambiguous. Germline V gene sequence: CDR1 LNHDA, CDR2 SQIVND (reference sequence). The CDR3 has 15 residues. V shed 9 bases and J shed 0 bases, with 15 bases lying between them. CDR3 residues: CASSTAGYSNQPQHF. The CDR3 nucleotides read TGTGCCAGCTCTACCGCGGGATATAGCAATCAGCCCCAGCATTTT.